The sequence of this T cell receptor (beta chain) was determined in a study of OX40 agonist ivuxolimab in advanced cancers. Study background: Partial responses, seen in three patients, involved one hepatocellular carcinoma and two cutaneous melanomas.

Germline loops: CDR1 SEHNR, CDR2 FQNEAQ (reference sequence). V was trimmed by 2 bases and J by 7 bases, leaving 6 bases between them. This CDR3 contains 12 residues. Produced via immunoSEQ multiplex PCR; TCRdb's table is partial and in-frame only. This table holds tens of thousands of clones, approximately 88% found once. On this clone itself: The antigen is not known.

Study-wide findings and caveats: Circulating CD4+ and CD8+ T cells showed clonal expansion by week 6 at 0.1 to 3.0 mg/kg.

The TCR sequence derives from an adult with an advanced solid tumor such as melanoma, head and neck, liver or kidney cancer. V gene TRBV7-9 combines with J gene TRBJ2-1; D gene unclear. This specimen was CD4+ or CD8+ T cells sorted from blood, taken in a trial of the OX40 agonist ivuxolimab. The CDR3 protein is CASSLIGNEQFF. The CDR3, as DNA: TGTGCCAGCAGCTTAATAGGGAATGAGCAGTTCTTC.